Listed here is a single T cell receptor (beta chain). The target antigen is unknown. The CDR3 has 15 amino acids. Losses at the gene ends were 6 bases for V and 3 bases for J; bases not matched to a gene: 10. Germline loops: CDR1 MDHEN, CDR2 SYDVKM. Treatment of the sample: some 20 received Ad26.COV2.S at low or high dose, single or two shots; about five received placebo; per-sample allocation not given. Each sample was drawn 63 days after the first injection (of vaccine or placebo). Donation came from an adult in Boston who was aged 18-55 years. This entry is derived from a study of Ad26.COV2.S vaccination and SARS-CoV-2 variants. Study-wide results and limits: Vaccine recipients showed a spike-specific TCR breadth that was higher than in placebo recipients. CD8+ and CD4+ T cells specific for spike reportedly responded with substantial breadth after vaccination.

Generated by immunoSEQ multiplex PCR, the TCRdb table keeps only in-frame clones and is missing some. Among about 390,000 clones listed, 92% were seen once. The rearrangement joins TRBV28 to TRBJ2-7; 8 bases map to TRBD1. The source material was peripheral blood, sampled in a trial of Ad26.COV2.S vaccine versus placebo. The sequence derives from a person aged 18 to 65 who received the Ad26.COV2.S COVID-19 vaccine or a placebo. The CDR3 region has the DNA TGTGCCAGCAGCCGGACCAGGACAGGGAACTACGAGCAGTACTTC. Translation gives CASSRTRTGNYEQYF.